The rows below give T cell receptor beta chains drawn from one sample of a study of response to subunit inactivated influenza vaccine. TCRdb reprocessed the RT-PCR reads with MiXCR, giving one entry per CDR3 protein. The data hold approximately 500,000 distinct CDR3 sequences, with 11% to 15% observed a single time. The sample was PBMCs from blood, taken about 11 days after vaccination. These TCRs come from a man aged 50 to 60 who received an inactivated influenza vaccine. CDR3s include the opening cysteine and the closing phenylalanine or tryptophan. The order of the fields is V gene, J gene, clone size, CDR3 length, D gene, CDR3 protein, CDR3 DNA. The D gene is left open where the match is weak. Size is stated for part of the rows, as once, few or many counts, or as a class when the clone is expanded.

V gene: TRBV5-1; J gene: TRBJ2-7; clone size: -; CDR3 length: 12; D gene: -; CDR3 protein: CASSATTYEQYF; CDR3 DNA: TGCGCCAGCAGCGCTACCACCTACGAGCAGTACTTC
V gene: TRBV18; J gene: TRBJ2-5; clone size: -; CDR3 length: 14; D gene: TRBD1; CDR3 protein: CASSADRGTETQYF; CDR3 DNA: TGTGCCAGCTCAGCCGACAGGGGGACGGAGACCCAGTACTTC
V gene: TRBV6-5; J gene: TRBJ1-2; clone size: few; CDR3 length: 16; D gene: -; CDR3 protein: CASSYVGERPPYGYTF; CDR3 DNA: TGTGCCAGCAGTTACGTCGGCGAGCGGCCCCCCTATGGCTACACCTTC
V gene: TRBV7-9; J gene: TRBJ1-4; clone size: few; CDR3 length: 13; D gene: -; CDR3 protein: CASSLLEGGKLFF; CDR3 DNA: TGTGCCAGCAGCTTATTGGAAGGGGGAAAACTGTTTTTT
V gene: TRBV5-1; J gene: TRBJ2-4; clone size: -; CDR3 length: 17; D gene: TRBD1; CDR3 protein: CASSLGQGILAKNIQYF; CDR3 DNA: TGCGCCAGCAGCTTGGGACAGGGTATACTAGCCAAAAACATTCAGTACTTC
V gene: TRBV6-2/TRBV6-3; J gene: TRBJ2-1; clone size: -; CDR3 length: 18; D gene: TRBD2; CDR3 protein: CASSASSTSGQRGHEQFF; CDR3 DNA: TGTGCCAGCAGCGCCTCATCGACTAGCGGCCAAAGGGGCCATGAGCAGTTCTTC
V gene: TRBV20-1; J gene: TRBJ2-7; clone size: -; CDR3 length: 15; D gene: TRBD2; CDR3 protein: CSAIQWTSGSYEQYF; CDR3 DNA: TGCAGTGCCATCCAGTGGACTAGCGGGAGCTACGAGCAGTACTTC
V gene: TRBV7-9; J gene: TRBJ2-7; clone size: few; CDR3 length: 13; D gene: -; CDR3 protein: CASSFRGAHEQYF; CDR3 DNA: TGTGCCAGCAGCTTCAGAGGCGCCCACGAGCAGTACTTC
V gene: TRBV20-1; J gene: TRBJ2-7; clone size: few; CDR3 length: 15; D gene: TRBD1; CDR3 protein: CSARDPGTGGYEQYF; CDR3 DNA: TGCAGTGCTAGAGACCCTGGGACAGGGGGGTACGAGCAGTACTTC
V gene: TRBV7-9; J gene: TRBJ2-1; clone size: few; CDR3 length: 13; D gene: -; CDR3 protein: CALSSLEDNEQFF; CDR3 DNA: TGTGCCCTCAGTAGCCTAGAAGACAATGAGCAGTTCTTC
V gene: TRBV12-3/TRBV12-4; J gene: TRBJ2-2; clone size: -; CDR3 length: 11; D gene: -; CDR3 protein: CASDRAGELFF; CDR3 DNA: TGTGCCAGTGACCGGGCCGGGGAGCTGTTTTTT
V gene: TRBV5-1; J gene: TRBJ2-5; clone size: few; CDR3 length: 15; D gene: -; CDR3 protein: CASSGYDRNQETQYF; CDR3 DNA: TGCGCCAGCAGCGGGTATGACAGGAACCAAGAGACCCAGTACTTC
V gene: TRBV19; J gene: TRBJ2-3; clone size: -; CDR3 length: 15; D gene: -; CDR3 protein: CASRDLSGPADTQYF; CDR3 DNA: TGTGCCAGTAGAGATCTTAGCGGACCAGCAGATACGCAGTATTTT
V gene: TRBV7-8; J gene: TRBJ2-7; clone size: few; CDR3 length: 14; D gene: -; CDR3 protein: CASSLEHLSYEQYF; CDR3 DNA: TGTGCCAGCAGCTTAGAACACCTTTCCTACGAGCAGTACTTC
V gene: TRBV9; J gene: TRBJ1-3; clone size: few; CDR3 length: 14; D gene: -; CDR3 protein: CASSVAYSGNTIYF; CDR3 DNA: TGTGCCAGCAGCGTAGCGTACTCTGGAAACACCATATATTTT
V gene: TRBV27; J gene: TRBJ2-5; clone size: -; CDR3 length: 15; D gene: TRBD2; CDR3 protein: CASSLYSGGSETQYF; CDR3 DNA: TGTGCCAGCAGTTTATATAGCGGGGGGTCAGAGACCCAGTACTTC
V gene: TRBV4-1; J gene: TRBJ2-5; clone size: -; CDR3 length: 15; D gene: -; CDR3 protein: CASSRGGGSEVTQYF; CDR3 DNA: TGCGCCAGCAGCCGGGGAGGGGGGTCGGAAGTGACCCAGTACTTC
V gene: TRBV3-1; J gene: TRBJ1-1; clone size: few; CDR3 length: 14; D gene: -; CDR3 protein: CASSQGPLNTEAFF; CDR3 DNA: TGTGCCAGCAGCCAAGGCCCATTGAACACTGAAGCTTTCTTT
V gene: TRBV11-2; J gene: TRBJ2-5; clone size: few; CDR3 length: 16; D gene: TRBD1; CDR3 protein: CASSGQGLGYQETQYF; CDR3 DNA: TGTGCCAGCTCTGGACAGGGGCTAGGGTACCAAGAGACCCAGTACTTC
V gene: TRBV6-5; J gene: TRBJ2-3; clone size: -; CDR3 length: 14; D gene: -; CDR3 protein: CASSYRQRTDTQYF; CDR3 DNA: TGTGCCAGCAGTTACAGGCAGCGCACAGATACGCAGTATTTT
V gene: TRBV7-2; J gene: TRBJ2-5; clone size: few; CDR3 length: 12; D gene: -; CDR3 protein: CASSQLGETQYF; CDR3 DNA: TGTGCCAGCAGCCAACTCGGGGAGACCCAGTACTTC
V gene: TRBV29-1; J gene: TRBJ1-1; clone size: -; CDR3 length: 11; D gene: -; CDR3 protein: CSVAGERRAFF; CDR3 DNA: TGCAGCGTCGCTGGAGAGAGACGTGCTTTCTTT